The following is a TCR beta chain sequence with its context. Its specificity is unknown. The CDR3 loop spans 16 amino acids. From germline, CDR1 is SQVTM and CDR2 ANQGSEA. The trim removed 6 bases at V and 3 bases at J, leaving 16 bases unmatched. The data stem from a study of identical twins. Only healthy Caucasians were included as donors. Study outcomes and limitations: Fewer insertions were carried by abundant cord blood beta clonotypes, but none was seen in memory repertoires. Sequences that were out-of-frame, alpha and twin-shared displayed an excess of low generation probability.

TCRdb re-analysed the 5' RACE reads in MiXCR, keeping a single row per CDR3 protein. The data contain a few hundred thousand distinct CDR3 sequences, less than 20% of them seen just once; the ten biggest clones take up about 12%. This TCR was recovered from a man in his fifties or sixties in good health. Sequencing was done on a sample of naive T cells sorted from blood. This chain connects TRBV29-1 to TRBJ2-7, with 8 bases aligning to TRBD1. The CDR3 is CSVAGGGPLLGYEQYF. CDR3 in DNA: TGCAGCGTGGCAGGGGGCGGCCCCCTTTTAGGCTACGAGCAGTACTTC.